The next 14 T cell receptor beta chains were all read from a single sample in a study of blood T cell repertoires in COVID-19. Assay: immunoSEQ multiplex PCR; the TCRdb copy retains only in-frame clones and omits some. The sample includes 200,000 or so clones, roughly 85% of them seen just once. Source material: PBMCs or T cells enriched from blood (not recorded which). Every receptor here comes from a woman in her forties with acute COVID-19.

The chain joins TRBV18 to TRBJ1-2; D not resolved. V was clipped by 1 base and J by 2 bases, with 5 bases between them. Germline loops: CDR1 KGHSH, CDR2 LQKENI. The CDR3 has 13 amino acids. The CDR3 sequence: CASSPQTNYGYTF. In DNA form, the CDR3 reads TGTGCCAGCTCACCACAGACAAACTATGGCTACACCTTC.

The genes are TRBV14 and TRBJ1-1; D possibly corresponds to TRBD1 (6 bases). The CDR3 is 14 residues long. Trimming cost V 5 bases and J 4 bases, with 14 bases left between them. Germline CDR1 reads SGHDN; CDR2 reads FVKESK. CDR3 DNA sequence: TGTGCCAGCAGCGAAGGGGGGCTTGGCACTGAAGCTTTCTTT. Its translation: CASSEGGLGTEAFF.

The chain links TRBV20-1 to TRBJ1-1, with 7 bases lining up with TRBD1. The CDR3 has 15 residues. Germline V CDR1 and CDR2: DFQATT, SNEGSKA (reference sequence). Trimming removed 3 bases from V and 1 base from J; junction bases left unmatched: 8. For the CDR3, the DNA is TGCAGTGCTAGTACGACAGGGACTTCGAACACTGAAGCTTTCTTT. It is translated as CSASTTGTSNTEAFF.

This chain uses TRBV27 with TRBJ2-3; weak D call: TRBD2 (7 bases). V gave up 1 base and J gave up 0 bases, with 11 bases separating them. Germline lookup yields CDR1 MNHEY and CDR2 SMNVEV (reference sequence). This CDR3 comprises 16 residues. CDR3 bases: TGTGCCAGCAGTTTATTCGCGGGGGCCAGCACAGATACGCAGTATTTT. Residues: CASSLFAGASTDTQYF.

V usage is TRBV5-1 and J usage is TRBJ1-4; 8 bases fit TRBD1. Trimming took 2 bases from V and 5 from J; bases not matched to a gene: 2. Germline values: CDR1 SGHRS, CDR2 YFSETQ. This CDR3 comprises 14 residues. The CDR3 nucleotides read TGCGCCAGCAGCTTTGGACAGGGAAATGAAAAACTGTTTTTT. It yields the protein CASSFGQGNEKLFF.

The chain joins TRBV3-1 (or the pseudogene TRBV3-2) to TRBJ2-4, with 7 positions matching TRBD1. The CDR3 length is 16 residues. CDR1 LGHDT and CDR2 YNNKEL come from the germline V gene (reference sequence). The ends lost 4 bases at V and 0 bases at J; junction bases unmatched: 6. The CDR3, as DNA: TGTGCCAGCAGCCCCGGGACAGCCCTAGCCAAAAACATTCAGTACTTC. This sequence encodes CASSPGTALAKNIQYF.

V usage is TRBV6-4 and J usage is TRBJ1-3; TRBD1 might be the D (6 bases). Per the germline V gene, CDR1 is MRHNA and CDR2 is SNTAGT. The CDR3 sequence is 14 residues long. The V end was cut by 6 bases, the J end by 4 bases, with 13 bases between. The CDR3 nucleotides are TGTGCCAGCAGGGAGGACAGTTTCGGAAACACCATATATTTT. As protein: CASREDSFGNTIYF.

The chain links TRBV13 to TRBJ2-2; possibly TRBD2 for D (5 bases). V was pared by 5 bases and J by 4 bases, with 14 bases between. The CDR3 runs 15 residues. CDR1 PRHDT and CDR2 FYEKMQ come from the germline V gene (reference sequence). The DNA for the CDR3 is TGTGCCAGCAGCCCAGGAGGAAAGTTCACCGGGGAGCTGTTTTTT. Encoded protein: CASSPGGKFTGELFF.

V usage is TRBV6-1 and J usage is TRBJ1-1; tentative D call: TRBD1 (6 bases). Germline values: CDR1 MNHNS, CDR2 SASEGT. This CDR3 contains 13 residues. The ends were cut back, 2 bases at V and 7 bases at J, with 11 bases in the middle. The CDR3: CASSEQGGGEAFF. CDR3 sequence (DNA): TGTGCCAGCAGTGAACAGGGAGGGGGTGAAGCTTTCTTT.

The chain carries TRBV7-9 and TRBJ1-1; D not certain. Germline CDR1 is SEHNR and CDR2 is FQNEAQ (reference sequence). Trimming shortened V by 3 bases and J by 2 bases, and 7 bases separated the two germline ends. The CDR3 runs to 13 residues. The CDR3 coding sequence is TGTGCCAGCAGCTTGACTGTTAACACTGAAGCTTTCTTT. Residues: CASSLTVNTEAFF.

The count of this clone is one. The chain couples TRBV11-2 to TRBJ1-5; D is uncertain. The CDR3 length is 14 residues. The germline V and J ends were trimmed by 1 base and 6 bases, with 10 bases remaining between them. Germline CDR1 is SGHAT and CDR2 is FQNNGV. The CDR3 sequence: CASSLARGGQPQHF. The CDR3 DNA is TGTGCCAGCAGCTTAGCTCGGGGAGGTCAGCCCCAGCATTTT.

The V and J genes are TRBV2 and TRBJ2-1, with 9 bases fitting TRBD2. The trim removed 2 bases at V and 4 bases at J, leaving 0 bases unmatched. The germline V gene has CDR1 SNHLY and CDR2 FYNNEI. The CDR3 totals 14 residues. CDR3 nucleotides: TGTGCCAGCAGTGAACTAGCGGGGTACAATGAGCAGTTCTTC. Protein product: CASSELAGYNEQFF.

J is TRBJ1-4 and V is TRBV11-2, with D perhaps TRBD1 (6 bases). The CDR3 runs to 14 residues. Trimming cost V 0 bases and J 10 bases, with 12 bases left between them. The V gene's germline CDR1 is SGHAT and CDR2 FQNNGV. The CDR3 protein is CASSLDRTGRKLFF. CDR3 coding DNA: TGTGCCAGCAGCTTAGATCGCACAGGGCGAAAACTGTTTTTT.

The chain has TRBV12-3 or TRBV12-4 and TRBJ1-2, with TRBD1 matching 8 bases. This CDR3 spans 13 amino acids. The V segment lost 7 bases and the J segment 5 bases; nucleotides outside the gene matches: 6. CDR3 in amino acids: CASKKTGAYGYTF. For the CDR3, the DNA is TGTGCCAGCAAGAAGACAGGGGCTTATGGCTACACCTTC.